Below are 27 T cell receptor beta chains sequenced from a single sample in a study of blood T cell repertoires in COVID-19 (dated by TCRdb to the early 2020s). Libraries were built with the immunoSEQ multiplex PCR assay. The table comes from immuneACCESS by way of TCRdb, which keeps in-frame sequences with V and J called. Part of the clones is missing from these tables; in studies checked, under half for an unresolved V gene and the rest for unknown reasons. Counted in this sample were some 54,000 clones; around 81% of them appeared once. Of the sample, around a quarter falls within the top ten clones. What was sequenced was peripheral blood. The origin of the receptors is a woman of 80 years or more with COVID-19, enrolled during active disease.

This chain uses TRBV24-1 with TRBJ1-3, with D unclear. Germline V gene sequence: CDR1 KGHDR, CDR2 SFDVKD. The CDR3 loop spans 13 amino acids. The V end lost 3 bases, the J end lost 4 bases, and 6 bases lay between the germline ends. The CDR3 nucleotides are TGTGCCACCAGTGATGAGCGCGGAAACACCATATATTTT. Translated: CATSDERGNTIYF.

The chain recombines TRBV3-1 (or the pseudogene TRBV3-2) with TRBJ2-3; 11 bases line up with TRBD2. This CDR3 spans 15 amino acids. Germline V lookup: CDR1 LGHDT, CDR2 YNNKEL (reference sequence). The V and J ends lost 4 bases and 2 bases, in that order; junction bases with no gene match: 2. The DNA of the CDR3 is TGTGCCAGCAGCCTGGGACTAGCGGCCACAGATACGCAGTATTTT. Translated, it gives CASSLGLAATDTQYF.

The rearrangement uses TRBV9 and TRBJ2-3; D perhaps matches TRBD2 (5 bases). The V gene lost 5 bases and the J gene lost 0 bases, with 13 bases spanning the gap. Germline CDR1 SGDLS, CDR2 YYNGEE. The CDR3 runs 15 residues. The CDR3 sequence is CASSADGKSTDTQYF. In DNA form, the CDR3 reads TGTGCCAGCAGTGCTGACGGGAAAAGCACAGATACGCAGTATTTT.

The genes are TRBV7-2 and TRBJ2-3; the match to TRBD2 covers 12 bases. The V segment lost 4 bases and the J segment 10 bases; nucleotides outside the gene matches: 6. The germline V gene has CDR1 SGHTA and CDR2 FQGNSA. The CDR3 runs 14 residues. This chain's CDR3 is CASSYGLAGKAQYF. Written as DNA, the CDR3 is TGTGCCAGCAGCTACGGACTAGCGGGAAAGGCGCAGTATTTT.

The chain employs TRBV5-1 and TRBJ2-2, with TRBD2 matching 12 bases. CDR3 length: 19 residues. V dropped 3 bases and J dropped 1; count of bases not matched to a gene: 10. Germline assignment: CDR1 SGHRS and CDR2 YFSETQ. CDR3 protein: CASSSRILAGGQNTGELFF. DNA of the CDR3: TGCGCCAGCAGCTCGCGCATTCTAGCGGGAGGGCAGAACACCGGGGAGCTGTTTTTT.

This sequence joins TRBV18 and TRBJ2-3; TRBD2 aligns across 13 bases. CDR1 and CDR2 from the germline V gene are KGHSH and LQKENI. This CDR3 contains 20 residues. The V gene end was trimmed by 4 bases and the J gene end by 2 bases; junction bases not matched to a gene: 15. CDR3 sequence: CASSRQGLAGQIKLTDTQYF. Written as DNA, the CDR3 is TGTGCCAGCTCACGCCAGGGACTAGCGGGACAAATTAAACTCACAGATACGCAGTATTTT.

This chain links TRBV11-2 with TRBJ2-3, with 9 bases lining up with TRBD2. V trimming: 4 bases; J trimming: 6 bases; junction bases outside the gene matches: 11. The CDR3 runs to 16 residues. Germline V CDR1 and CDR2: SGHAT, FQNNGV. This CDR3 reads CASSSGGLARRDTQYF. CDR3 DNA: TGTGCCAGCAGCTCCGGGGGACTAGCCCGAAGGGATACGCAGTATTTT. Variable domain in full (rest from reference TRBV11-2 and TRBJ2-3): EAGVAQSPRYKIIEKRQSVAFWCNPISGHATLYWYQQILGQGPKLLIQFQNNGVVDDSQLPKDRFSAERLKGVDSTLKIQPAKLEDSAVYLCASSSGGLARRDTQYFGPGTRLTVL.

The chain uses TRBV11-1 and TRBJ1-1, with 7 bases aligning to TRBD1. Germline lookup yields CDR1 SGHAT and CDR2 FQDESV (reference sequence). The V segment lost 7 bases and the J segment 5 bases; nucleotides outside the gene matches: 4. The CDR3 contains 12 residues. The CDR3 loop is CASKQGPTEAFF. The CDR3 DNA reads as TGTGCCAGCAAACAGGGGCCAACTGAAGCTTTCTTT.

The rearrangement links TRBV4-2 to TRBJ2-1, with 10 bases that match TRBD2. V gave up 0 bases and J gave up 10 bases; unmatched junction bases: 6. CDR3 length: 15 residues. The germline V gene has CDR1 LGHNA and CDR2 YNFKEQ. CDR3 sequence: CASSQDSGRAWEQFF. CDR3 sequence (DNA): TGTGCCAGCAGCCAAGACAGCGGGAGGGCCTGGGAGCAGTTCTTC.

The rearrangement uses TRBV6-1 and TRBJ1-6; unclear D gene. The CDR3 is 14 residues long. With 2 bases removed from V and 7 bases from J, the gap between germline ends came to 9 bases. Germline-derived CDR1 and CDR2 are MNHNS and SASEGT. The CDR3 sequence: CASSEFLSNSPLHF. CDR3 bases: TGTGCCAGCAGTGAATTTTTGTCGAATTCACCCCTCCACTTT.

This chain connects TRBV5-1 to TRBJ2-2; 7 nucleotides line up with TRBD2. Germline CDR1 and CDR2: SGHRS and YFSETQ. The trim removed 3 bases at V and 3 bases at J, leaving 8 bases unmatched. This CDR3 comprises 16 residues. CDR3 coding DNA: TGCGCCAGCAGCTCGAGAGCTGCGGGGGACACCGGGGAGCTGTTTTTT. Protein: CASSSRAAGDTGELFF.

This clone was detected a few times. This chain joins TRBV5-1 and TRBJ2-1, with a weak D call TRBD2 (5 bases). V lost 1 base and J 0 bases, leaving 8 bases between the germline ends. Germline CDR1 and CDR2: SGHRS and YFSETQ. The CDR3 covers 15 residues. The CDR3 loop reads CASSLSGSSYNEQFF. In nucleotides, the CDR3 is TGCGCCAGCAGCTTGAGCGGATCCTCCTACAATGAGCAGTTCTTC.

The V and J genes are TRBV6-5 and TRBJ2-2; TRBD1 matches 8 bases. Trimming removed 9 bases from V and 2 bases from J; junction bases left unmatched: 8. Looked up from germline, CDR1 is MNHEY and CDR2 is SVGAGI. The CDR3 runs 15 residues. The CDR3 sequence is CARTGQGANTGELFF. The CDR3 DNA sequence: TGTGCCAGGACGGGGCAGGGGGCCAACACCGGGGAGCTGTTTTTT.

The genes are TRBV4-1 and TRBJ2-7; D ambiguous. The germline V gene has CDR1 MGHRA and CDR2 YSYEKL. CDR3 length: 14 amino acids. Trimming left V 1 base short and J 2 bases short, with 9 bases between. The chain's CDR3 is CASSQVFNTYEQYF. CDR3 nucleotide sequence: TGCGCCAGCAGCCAAGTGTTTAACACCTACGAGCAGTACTTC.

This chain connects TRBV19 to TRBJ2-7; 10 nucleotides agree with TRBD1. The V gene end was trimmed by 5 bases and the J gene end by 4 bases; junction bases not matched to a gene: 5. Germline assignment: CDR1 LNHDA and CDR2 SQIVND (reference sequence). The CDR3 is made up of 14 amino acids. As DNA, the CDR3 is TGTGCCAGTAGTGCGACAGGGGGCATATACGAGCAGTACTTC. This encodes CASSATGGIYEQYF. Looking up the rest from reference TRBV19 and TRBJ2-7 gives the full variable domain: DGGITQSPKYLFRKEGQNVTLSCEQNLNHDAMYWYRQDPGQGLRLIYYSQIVNDFQKGDIAEGYSVSREKKESFPLTVTSAQKNPTAFYLCASSATGGIYEQYFGPGTRLTVT.

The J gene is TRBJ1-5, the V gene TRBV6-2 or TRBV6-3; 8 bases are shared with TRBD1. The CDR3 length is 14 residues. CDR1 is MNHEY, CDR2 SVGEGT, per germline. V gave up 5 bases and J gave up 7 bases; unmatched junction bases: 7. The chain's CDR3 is CASSHQGAGQPQHF. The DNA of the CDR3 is TGTGCCAGCAGTCACCAGGGGGCAGGGCAGCCCCAGCATTTT.

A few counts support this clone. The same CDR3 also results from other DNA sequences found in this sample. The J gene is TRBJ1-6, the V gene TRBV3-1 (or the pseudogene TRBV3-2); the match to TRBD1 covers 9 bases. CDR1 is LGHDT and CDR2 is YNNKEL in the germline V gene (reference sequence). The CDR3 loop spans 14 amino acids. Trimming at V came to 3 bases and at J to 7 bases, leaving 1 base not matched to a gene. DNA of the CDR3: TGTGCCAGCAGCCACGGACAGGGGAATTCACCCCTCCACTTT. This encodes CASSHGQGNSPLHF.

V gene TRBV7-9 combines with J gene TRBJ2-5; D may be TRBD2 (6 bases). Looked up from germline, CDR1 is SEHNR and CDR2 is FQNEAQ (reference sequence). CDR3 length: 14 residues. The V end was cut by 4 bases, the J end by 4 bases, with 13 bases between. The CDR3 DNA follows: TGTGCCAGCAGCTCCCGGGACTTGAGAGAGACCCAGTACTTC. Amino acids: CASSSRDLRETQYF. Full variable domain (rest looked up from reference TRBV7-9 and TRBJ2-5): DTGVSQNPRHKITKRGQNVTFRCDPISEHNRLYWYRQTLGQGPEFLTYFQNEAQLEKSRLLSDRFSAERPKGSFSTLEIQRTEQGDSAMYLCASSSRDLRETQYFGPGTRLLVL.

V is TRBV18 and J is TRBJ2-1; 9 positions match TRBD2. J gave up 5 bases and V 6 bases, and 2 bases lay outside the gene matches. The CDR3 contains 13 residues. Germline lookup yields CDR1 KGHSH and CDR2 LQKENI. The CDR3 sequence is CASSLAGNNEQFF. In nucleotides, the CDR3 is TGTGCCAGCTCGCTAGCGGGAAACAATGAGCAGTTCTTC.

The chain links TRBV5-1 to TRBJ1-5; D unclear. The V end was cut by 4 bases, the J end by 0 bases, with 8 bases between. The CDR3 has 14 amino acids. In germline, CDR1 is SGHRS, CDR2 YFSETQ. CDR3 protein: CASSPDISNQPQHF. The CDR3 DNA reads TGCGCCAGCAGCCCCGACATTAGCAATCAGCCCCAGCATTTT.

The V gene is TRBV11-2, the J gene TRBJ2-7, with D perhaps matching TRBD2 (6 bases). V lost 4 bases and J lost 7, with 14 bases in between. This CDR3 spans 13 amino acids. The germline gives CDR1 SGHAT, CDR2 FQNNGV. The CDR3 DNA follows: TGTGCCAGCAGCTCCTCTCGCGGGGCTGAGCAGTACTTC. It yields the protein CASSSSRGAEQYF. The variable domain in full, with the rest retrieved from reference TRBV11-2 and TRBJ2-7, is EAGVAQSPRYKIIEKRQSVAFWCNPISGHATLYWYQQILGQGPKLLIQFQNNGVVDDSQLPKDRFSAERLKGVDSTLKIQPAKLEDSAVYLCASSSSRGAEQYFGPGTRLTVT.

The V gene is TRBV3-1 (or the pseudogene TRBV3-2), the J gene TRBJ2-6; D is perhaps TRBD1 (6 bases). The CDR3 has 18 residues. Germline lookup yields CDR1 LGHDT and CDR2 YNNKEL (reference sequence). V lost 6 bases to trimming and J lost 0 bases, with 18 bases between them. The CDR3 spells CASRGTGTFISGANVLTF. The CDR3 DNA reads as TGTGCCAGCAGAGGGACCGGGACATTTATCTCTGGGGCCAACGTCCTGACTTTC.

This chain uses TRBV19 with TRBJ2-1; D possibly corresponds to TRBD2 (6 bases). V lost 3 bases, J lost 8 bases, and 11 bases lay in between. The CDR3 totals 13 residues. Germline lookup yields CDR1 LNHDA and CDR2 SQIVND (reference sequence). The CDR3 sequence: CASSILAWDEQFF. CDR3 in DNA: TGTGCCAGTAGTATTCTAGCGTGGGATGAGCAGTTCTTC.

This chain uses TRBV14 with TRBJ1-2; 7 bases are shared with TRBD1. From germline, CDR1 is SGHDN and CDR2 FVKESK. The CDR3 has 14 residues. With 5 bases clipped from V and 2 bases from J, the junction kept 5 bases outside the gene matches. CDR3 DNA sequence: TGTGCCAGCAGCTCGACAGGGTTCAACTATGGCTACACCTTC. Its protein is CASSSTGFNYGYTF.

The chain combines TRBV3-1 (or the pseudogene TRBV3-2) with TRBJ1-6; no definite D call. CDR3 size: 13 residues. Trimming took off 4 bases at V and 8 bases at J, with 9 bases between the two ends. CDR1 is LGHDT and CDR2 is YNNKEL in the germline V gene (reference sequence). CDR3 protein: CASSRQLDSPLHF. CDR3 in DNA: TGTGCCAGCAGCCGACAACTCGATTCACCCCTCCACTTT.

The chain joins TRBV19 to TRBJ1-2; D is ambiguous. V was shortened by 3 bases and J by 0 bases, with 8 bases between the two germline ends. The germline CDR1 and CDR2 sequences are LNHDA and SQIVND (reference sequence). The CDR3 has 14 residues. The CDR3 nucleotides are TGTGCCAGTAGTATCGTTGGAGCTAACTATGGCTACACCTTC. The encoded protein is CASSIVGANYGYTF.

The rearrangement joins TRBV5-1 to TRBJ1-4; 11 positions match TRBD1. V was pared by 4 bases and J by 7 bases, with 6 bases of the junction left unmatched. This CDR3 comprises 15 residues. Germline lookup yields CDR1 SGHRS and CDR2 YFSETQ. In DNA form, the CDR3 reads TGCGCCAGCAGCCCCTGGACAGGGGGCGCTGAAAAACTGTTTTTT. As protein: CASSPWTGGAEKLFF. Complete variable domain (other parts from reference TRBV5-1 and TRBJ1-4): KAGVTQTPRYLIKTRGQQVTLSCSPISGHRSVSWYQQTPGQGLQFLFEYFSETQRNKGNFPGRFSGRQFSNSRSEMNVSTLELGDSALYLCASSPWTGGAEKLFFGSGTQLSVL.